This T cell receptor beta chain was profiled in a study of blood T cells in healthy people across ages. General observations from the study: Estimated diversity, derived from one million T cells, was regarded as an underestimate.

The authors ran a second PCR of about 6 to 12 cycles using a sample-barcoded 5' primer and a J-beta primer mix. Each TCR beta cDNA got a 12-nucleotide random molecular identifier. TCRdb reprocessed the 5' RACE reads with MiXCR, giving one entry per CDR3 protein. The table records hundreds of thousands of distinct CDR3 sequences, roughly 21% of them present only once. Notes on this clonotype: As yet, its antigen is unknown.

Healthy Caucasians from Russia aged about 6 to 90 served as donors. Each sample had at least 7 million PBMCs isolated. The receptor was isolated from a man in his 70s in good health. Input material: blood.

CDR3 DNA: TGTGCCAGCAGTTACGGAAGACTAGCGGGAGCGGGTACGCAGTATTTT. Amino acid sequence: CASSYGRLAGAGTQYF. The rearrangement joins TRBV6-2 or TRBV6-3 to TRBJ2-3; 12 positions match TRBD2. The CDR3 totals 16 residues. CDR1 MNHEY and CDR2 SVGEGT come from the germline V gene. V was clipped by 2 bases and J by 8 bases; unmatched bases: 8.